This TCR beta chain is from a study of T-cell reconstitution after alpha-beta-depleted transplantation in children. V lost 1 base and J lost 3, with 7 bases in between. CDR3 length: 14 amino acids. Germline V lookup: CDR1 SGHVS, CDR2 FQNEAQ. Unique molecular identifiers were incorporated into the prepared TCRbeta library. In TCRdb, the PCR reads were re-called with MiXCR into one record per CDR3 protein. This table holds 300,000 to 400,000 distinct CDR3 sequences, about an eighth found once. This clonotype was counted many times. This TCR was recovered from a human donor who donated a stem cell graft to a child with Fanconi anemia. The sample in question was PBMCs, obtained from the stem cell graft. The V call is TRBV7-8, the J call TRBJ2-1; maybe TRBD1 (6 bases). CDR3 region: CASSLEDSYNEQFF. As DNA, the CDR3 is TGTGCCAGCAGCTTAGAGGACAGCTACAATGAGCAGTTCTTC. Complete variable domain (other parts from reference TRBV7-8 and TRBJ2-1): GAGVSQSPRYKVAKRGQDVALRCDPISGHVSLFWYQQALGQGPEFLTYFQNEAQLDKSGLPSDRFFAERPEGSVSTLKIQRTQQEDSAVYLCASSLEDSYNEQFFGPGTRLTVL.